This T cell receptor (beta chain) was recorded in a study of neurological immune-mediated disorders. 5'RACE generated cDNA with 10-nucleotide random UMIs. TCRdb re-called the 5' RACE reads through MiXCR, storing one row per CDR3 protein. The sample has under 40,000 distinct CDR3 sequences, approximately 7.2% seen once. There are a few counts of this clonotype. What it binds is not known. V was pared by 3 bases and J by 2 bases, with 10 bases between. Germline V gives CDR1 DFQATT, CDR2 SNEGSKA (reference sequence). The CDR3 is 13 residues long. Whole-study results and caveats: HTLV-1-associated myelopathy had the most TCR clonal expansion, while multiple sclerosis had the least, a level that fell below healthy controls.

The J gene is TRBJ2-5, the V gene TRBV20-1; D remains ambiguous. This TCR was recovered from a man aged 45-60 years in good health. Sequenced input: CD4+ T cells from blood. In nucleotides, the CDR3 is TGCAGTGCTAGGCGGAGCGTTCAAGAGACCCAGTACTTC. As protein: CSARRSVQETQYF.